The 16 T cell receptor beta chains below were found in one sample sequenced in a study of T cells in localized non-small cell lung cancer (dated by TCRdb to the early 2020s). The library came from the immunoSEQ multiplex PCR assay. In its TCRdb copy, this immuneACCESS table keeps in-frame sequences only and misses some clones. Where compared with another copy, unresolved V genes explain less than half of these, and the others have no known cause. This sample is represented by tens of thousands of clones; 70% to 90% of them were singletons. Of the sample, more than 10% falls within the top ten clones. The sample consisted of peripheral blood, taken before any cancer treatment. Receptor source: a male donor at least 60 years old with stage I lung adenocarcinoma.

The chain recombines TRBV5-6 with TRBJ2-5; a weak D match, TRBD2 (6 bases). V was pared by 2 bases and J by 13 bases, with 15 bases between. This CDR3 spans 12 amino acids. Germline CDR1 SGHDT, CDR2 YYEEEE. CDR3 protein: CASSFGTAGPYF. CDR3 coding DNA: TGTGCCAGCAGCTTTGGGACTGCGGGTCCGTACTTC.

The rearrangement uses TRBV29-1 and TRBJ2-5, with 9 bases lining up with TRBD1. Trimming took 8 bases from V and 6 from J; bases not matched to a gene: 7. The CDR3 has 12 amino acids. Per germline, CDR1 SQVTM and CDR2 ANQGSEA. CDR3 sequence (DNA): TGCAGCACCGAGGACAGGGGAAAGACCCAGTACTTC. It encodes CSTEDRGKTQYF.

This chain uses TRBV5-6 with TRBJ2-7; weak D call: TRBD1 (5 bases). This CDR3 is built from 11 residues. The germline V gene has CDR1 SGHDT and CDR2 YYEEEE. The ends were cut back, 4 bases at V and 4 bases at J, with 6 bases in the middle. The DNA for the CDR3 is TGTGCCAGCAGCGGGGCTTACGAGCAGTACTTC. Translated: CASSGAYEQYF.

This chain uses TRBV5-1 with TRBJ2-1; the D is unclear. Germline lookup yields CDR1 SGHRS and CDR2 YFSETQ. The V end lost 1 base, the J end lost 6 bases, and 14 bases lay between the germline ends. The CDR3 contains 15 residues. The CDR3 DNA reads TGCGCCAGCAGCTTGCTAGGACCAGGTGGCAATGAGCAGTTCTTC. Its translation is CASSLLGPGGNEQFF.

The chain's CDR3 is CAGEGTNYGYTF. The CDR3 coding sequence is TGTGCCGGGGAGGGCACCAACTATGGCTACACCTTC. The chain couples TRBV30 to TRBJ1-2, with D uncertain. Trimming removed 8 bases from V and 2 bases from J, with 12 bases in between. Germline CDR1 and CDR2: GTSNPN and SVGIG (reference sequence). The CDR3 length is 12 residues.

V and J are TRBV9 and TRBJ1-1; TRBD1 is a possible D gene (6 bases). The CDR3 consists of 16 residues. The ends were cut back, 4 bases at V and 1 base at J, with 17 bases in the middle. CDR1 is SGDLS, CDR2 YYNGEE, per germline. CDR3: CASSLHPKTGNTEAFF. CDR3 in DNA: TGTGCCAGCAGCCTCCATCCCAAGACAGGGAACACTGAAGCTTTCTTT. Complete variable domain (other parts from reference TRBV9 and TRBJ1-1): DSGVTQTPKHLITATGQRVTLRCSPRSGDLSVYWYQQSLDQGLQFLIQYYNGEERAKGNILERFSAQQFPDLHSELNLSSLELGDSALYFCASSLHPKTGNTEAFFGQGTRLTVV.

The chain combines TRBV12-5 with TRBJ1-6; D unresolved. Per the germline V gene, CDR1 is LGHNT and CDR2 is FRNRAP. There are 13 residues in the CDR3. V was shortened by 7 bases and J by 7 bases, with 11 bases between the two germline ends. DNA of the CDR3: TGTGCTAGTGCCCCGGAACTAAATTCACCCCTCCACTTT. Translated, it gives CASAPELNSPLHF.

This clone was found once. The genes are TRBV19 and TRBJ1-1, with 7 positions matching TRBD1. With V trimmed by 6 bases and J by 4 bases, 5 bases remained unmatched. This CDR3 has 13 residues. CDR1 is LNHDA and CDR2 is SQIVND in the germline V gene (reference sequence). CDR3 residues: CASRLGQTTEAFF. Written as DNA, the CDR3 is TGTGCCAGTAGGCTGGGACAGACCACTGAAGCTTTCTTT.

The chain uses TRBV5-4 and TRBJ1-4; D is possibly TRBD1 (6 bases). Germline V gene data show CDR1 as SGHNT and CDR2 as YYREEE (reference sequence). This CDR3 has 15 residues. Trimming cost V 5 bases and J 5 bases, with 16 bases left between them. The CDR3 here is CASRASGDRNEKLFF. The CDR3 nucleotides read TGTGCCAGCAGGGCCTCAGGGGACCGAAATGAAAAACTGTTTTTT.

This chain joins TRBV5-1 and TRBJ2-1; 16 nucleotides agree with TRBD2. Germline CDR1 is SGHRS and CDR2 is YFSETQ. With 7 bases clipped from V and 7 bases from J, the junction kept 2 bases outside the gene matches. CDR3 length equals 14 residues. The CDR3 nucleotides read TGCGCCAGCCAGGGACTAGCGGGGGGGAATGAGCAGTTCTTC. This translates into CASQGLAGGNEQFF.

The chain joins TRBV6-6 to TRBJ2-5; no firm D call. CDR1 and CDR2 from the germline V gene are MNHNY and SVGAGI (reference sequence). This CDR3 is 14 amino acids long. V lost 2 bases and J 1 base, leaving 8 bases between the germline ends. The CDR3 here is CASSYGWGQETQYF. Written as DNA, the CDR3 is TGTGCCAGCAGTTACGGATGGGGCCAAGAGACCCAGTACTTC.

J is TRBJ1-2 and V is TRBV27; 9 bases map to TRBD1. CDR1 and CDR2 (germline): MNHEY, SMNVEV (reference sequence). The V gene end was trimmed by 4 bases and the J gene end by 1 base; junction bases not matched to a gene: 4. The CDR3 is 15 amino acids. The CDR3 is CASSSRQGDNYGYTF. The CDR3 DNA follows: TGTGCCAGCAGTTCTCGACAGGGGGATAACTATGGCTACACCTTC.

The rearrangement joins TRBV6-6 to TRBJ2-3; D is ambiguous. Germline V gives CDR1 MNHNY, CDR2 SVGAGI (reference sequence). CDR3 length: 13 amino acids. Deletions cut 0 bases from V and 6 bases from J, with 7 bases between. CDR3 nucleotides: TGTGCCAGCAGTTACTCGGTGGCGGATACGCAGTATTTT. Translation: CASSYSVADTQYF.

The chain employs TRBV6-5 and TRBJ2-1; the match to TRBD2 covers 7 bases. The CDR3 totals 15 residues. Losses at the gene ends were 8 bases for V and 3 bases for J; bases not matched to a gene: 10. From germline, CDR1 is MNHEY and CDR2 SVGAGI. CDR3 sequence reads: CASQKEQRDYNEQFF. The CDR3 nucleotides read TGTGCCAGCCAAAAGGAACAGCGGGACTACAATGAGCAGTTCTTC.

The rearrangement uses TRBV4-2 and TRBJ1-1; possible D gene TRBD1, 5 bases. Deletions cut 0 bases from V and 4 bases from J, with 15 bases between. Germline V gene data show CDR1 as LGHNA and CDR2 as YNFKEQ. The CDR3 is made up of 16 amino acids. DNA for the CDR3: TGTGCCAGCAGCCAAGATGCCGGGGGTACGGGCACTGAAGCTTTCTTT. Protein: CASSQDAGGTGTEAFF.

J is TRBJ1-1 and V is TRBV5-1; perhaps TRBD1 as D (5 bases). V was shortened by 3 bases and J by 6 bases, with 21 bases between the two germline ends. The CDR3 is made up of 16 amino acids. Germline-derived CDR1 and CDR2 are SGHRS and YFSETQ. The CDR3 reads CASSSGHPGGIPEAFF. The CDR3 region has the DNA TGCGCCAGCAGCTCCGGACACCCCGGAGGGATCCCTGAAGCTTTCTTT.